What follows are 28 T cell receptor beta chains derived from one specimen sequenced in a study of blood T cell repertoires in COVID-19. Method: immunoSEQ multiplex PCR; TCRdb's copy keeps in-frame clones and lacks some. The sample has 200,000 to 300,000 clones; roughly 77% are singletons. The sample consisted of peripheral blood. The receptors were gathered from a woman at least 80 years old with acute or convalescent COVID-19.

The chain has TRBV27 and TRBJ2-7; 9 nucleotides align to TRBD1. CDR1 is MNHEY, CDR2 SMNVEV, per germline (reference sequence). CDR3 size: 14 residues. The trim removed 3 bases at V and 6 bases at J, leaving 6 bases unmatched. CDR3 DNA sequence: TGTGCCAGCAGTTTCGGGACAGGGATATCCGAGCAGTACTTC. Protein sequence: CASSFGTGISEQYF.

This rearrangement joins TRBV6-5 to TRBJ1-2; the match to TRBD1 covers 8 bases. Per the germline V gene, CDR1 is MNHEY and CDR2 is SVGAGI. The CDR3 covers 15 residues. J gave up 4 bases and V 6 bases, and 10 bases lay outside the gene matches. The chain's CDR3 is CASRLRGQGGYGYTF. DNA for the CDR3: TGTGCCAGCAGGTTGCGTGGACAGGGAGGCTATGGCTACACCTTC.

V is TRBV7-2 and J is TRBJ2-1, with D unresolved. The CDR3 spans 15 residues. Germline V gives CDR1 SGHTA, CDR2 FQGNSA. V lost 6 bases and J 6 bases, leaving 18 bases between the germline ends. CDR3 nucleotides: TGTGCCAGCAGTAGAGATTTCCAATCGTCCAATGAGCAGTTCTTC. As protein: CASSRDFQSSNEQFF.

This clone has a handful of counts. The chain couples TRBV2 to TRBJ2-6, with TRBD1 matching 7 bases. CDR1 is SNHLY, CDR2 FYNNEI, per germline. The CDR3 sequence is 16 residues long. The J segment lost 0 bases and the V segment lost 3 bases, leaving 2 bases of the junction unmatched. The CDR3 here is CASSEGDSSGANVLTF. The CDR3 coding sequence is TGTGCCAGCAGTGAGGGGGACAGCTCTGGGGCCAACGTCCTGACTTTC.

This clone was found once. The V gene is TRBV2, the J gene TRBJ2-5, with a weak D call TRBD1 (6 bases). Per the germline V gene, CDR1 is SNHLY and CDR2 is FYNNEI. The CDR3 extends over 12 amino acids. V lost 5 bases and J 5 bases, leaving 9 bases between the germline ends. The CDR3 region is CASSWTVETQYF. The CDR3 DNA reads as TGTGCCAGCAGTTGGACAGTGGAGACCCAGTACTTC.

CDR3 sequence (DNA): TGTGCCAGCAGCCAAACCCGCGGCACAGATACGCAGTATTTT. This encodes CASSQTRGTDTQYF. The chain joins TRBV14 to TRBJ2-3, with no clear D. There are 14 residues in the CDR3. CDR1 SGHDN and CDR2 FVKESK come from the germline V gene. Trimming pared 2 bases from V and 1 base from J, leaving 7 bases between.

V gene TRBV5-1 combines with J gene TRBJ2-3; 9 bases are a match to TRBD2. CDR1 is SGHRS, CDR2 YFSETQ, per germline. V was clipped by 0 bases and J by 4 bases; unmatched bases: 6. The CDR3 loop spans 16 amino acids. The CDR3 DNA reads TGCGCCAGCAGCTTGGTCTCGCGGGGGGGCCCAGATACGCAGTATTTT. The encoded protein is CASSLVSRGGPDTQYF.

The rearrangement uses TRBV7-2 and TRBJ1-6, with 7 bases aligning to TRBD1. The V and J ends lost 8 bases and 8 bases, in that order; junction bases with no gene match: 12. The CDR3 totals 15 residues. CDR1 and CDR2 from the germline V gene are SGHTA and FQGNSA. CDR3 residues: CASALAGQVDSPLHF. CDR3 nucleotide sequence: TGTGCCAGCGCCTTAGCCGGACAGGTGGATTCACCCCTCCACTTT.

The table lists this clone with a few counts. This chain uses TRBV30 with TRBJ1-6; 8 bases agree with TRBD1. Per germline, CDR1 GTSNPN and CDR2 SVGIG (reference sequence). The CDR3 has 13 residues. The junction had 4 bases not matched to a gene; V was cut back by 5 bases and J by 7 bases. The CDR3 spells CAWDRGRNSPLHF. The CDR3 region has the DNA TGTGCCTGGGACAGGGGCCGGAATTCACCCCTCCACTTT.

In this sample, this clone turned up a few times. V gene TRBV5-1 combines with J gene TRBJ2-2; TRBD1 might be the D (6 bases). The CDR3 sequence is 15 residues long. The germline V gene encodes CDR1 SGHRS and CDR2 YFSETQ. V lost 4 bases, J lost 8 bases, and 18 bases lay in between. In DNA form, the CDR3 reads TGCGCCAGCAGCCCCTCGACAGGCCGGGCTGGGGAGCTGTTTTTT. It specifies CASSPSTGRAGELFF.

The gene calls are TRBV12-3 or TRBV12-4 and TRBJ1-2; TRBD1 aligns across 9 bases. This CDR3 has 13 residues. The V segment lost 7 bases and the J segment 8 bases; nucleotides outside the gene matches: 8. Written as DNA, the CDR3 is TGTGCCAGCAACCAACAGGGGGCGGGGGGCTACACCTTC. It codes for CASNQQGAGGYTF.

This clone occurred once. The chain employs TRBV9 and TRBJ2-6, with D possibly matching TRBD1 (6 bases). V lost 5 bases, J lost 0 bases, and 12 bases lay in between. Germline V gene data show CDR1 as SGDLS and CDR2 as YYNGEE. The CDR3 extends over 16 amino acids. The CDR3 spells CASRTDRSSGANVLTF. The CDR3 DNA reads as TGTGCCAGCAGAACGGACAGAAGCTCTGGGGCCAACGTCCTGACTTTC.

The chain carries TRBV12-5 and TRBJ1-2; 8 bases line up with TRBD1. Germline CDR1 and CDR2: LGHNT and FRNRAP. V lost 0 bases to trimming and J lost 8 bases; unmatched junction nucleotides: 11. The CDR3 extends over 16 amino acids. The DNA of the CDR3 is TGTGCTAGTGGTTTGGTTCTCGGGACAGGTTTGGTGGGCTACACCTTC. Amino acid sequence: CASGLVLGTGLVGYTF.

CDR3 in amino acids: CASRLGEQGYTF. The CDR3 nucleotides are TGTGCCAGCAGGTTAGGGGAACAGGGCTACACCTTC. The chain carries TRBV5-6 and TRBJ1-2; weak D call: TRBD1 (5 bases). CDR1 and CDR2 from the germline V gene are SGHDT and YYEEEE. The CDR3 loop spans 12 amino acids. Trimming took 5 bases from V and 8 from J, leaving 13 bases between them.

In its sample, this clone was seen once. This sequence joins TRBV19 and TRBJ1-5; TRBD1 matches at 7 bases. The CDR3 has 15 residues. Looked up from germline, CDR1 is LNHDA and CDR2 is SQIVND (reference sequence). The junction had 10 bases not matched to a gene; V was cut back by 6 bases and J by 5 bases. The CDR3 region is CASRREGARYQPQHF. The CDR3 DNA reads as TGTGCCAGTAGGCGAGAGGGGGCGCGGTATCAGCCCCAGCATTTT. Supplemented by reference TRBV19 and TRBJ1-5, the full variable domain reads DGGITQSPKYLFRKEGQNVTLSCEQNLNHDAMYWYRQDPGQGLRLIYYSQIVNDFQKGDIAEGYSVSREKKESFPLTVTSAQKNPTAFYLCASRREGARYQPQHFGDGTRLSIL.

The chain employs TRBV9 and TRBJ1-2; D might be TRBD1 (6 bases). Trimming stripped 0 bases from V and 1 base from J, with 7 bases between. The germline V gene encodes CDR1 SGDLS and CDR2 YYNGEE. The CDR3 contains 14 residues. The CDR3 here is CASSVGGRNYGYTF. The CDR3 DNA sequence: TGTGCCAGCAGCGTAGGGGGGCGTAACTATGGCTACACCTTC.

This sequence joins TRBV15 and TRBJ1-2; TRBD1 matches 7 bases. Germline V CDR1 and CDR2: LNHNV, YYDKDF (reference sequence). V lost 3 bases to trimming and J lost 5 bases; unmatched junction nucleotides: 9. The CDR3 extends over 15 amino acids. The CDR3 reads CATSSGDRRPYGYTF. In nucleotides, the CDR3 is TGTGCCACCAGCAGTGGGGACAGAAGACCTTATGGCTACACCTTC.

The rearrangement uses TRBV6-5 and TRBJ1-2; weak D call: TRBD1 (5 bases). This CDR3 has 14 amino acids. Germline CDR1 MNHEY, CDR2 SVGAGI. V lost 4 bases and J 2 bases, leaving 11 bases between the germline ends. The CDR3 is CASSSTTGNYGYTF. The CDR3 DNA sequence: TGTGCCAGCAGTTCCACAACAGGAAACTATGGCTACACCTTC.

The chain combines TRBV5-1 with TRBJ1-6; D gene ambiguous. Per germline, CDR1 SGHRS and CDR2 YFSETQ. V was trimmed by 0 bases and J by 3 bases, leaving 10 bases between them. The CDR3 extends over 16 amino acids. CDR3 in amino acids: CASSLGHQNYNSPLHF. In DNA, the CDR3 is TGCGCCAGCAGCTTGGGTCATCAGAACTATAATTCACCCCTCCACTTT.

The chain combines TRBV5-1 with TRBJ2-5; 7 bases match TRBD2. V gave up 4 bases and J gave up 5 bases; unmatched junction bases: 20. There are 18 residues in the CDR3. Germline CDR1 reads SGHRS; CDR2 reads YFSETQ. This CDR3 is CASSPRLGASGLGETQYF. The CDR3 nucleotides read TGCGCCAGCAGCCCCCGGCTTGGGGCTAGCGGTTTAGGGGAGACCCAGTACTTC.

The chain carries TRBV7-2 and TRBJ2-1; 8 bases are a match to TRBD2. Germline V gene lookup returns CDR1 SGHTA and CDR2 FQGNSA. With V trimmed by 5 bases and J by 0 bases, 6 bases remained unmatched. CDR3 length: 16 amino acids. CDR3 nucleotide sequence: TGTGCCAGCAGCCGTAGCGGGACCCGCTCCTACAATGAGCAGTTCTTC. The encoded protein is CASSRSGTRSYNEQFF.

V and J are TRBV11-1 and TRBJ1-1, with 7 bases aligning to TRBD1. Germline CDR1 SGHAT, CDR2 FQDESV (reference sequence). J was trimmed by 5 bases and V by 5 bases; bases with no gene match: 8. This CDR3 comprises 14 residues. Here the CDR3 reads CASSLRQGRTEAFF. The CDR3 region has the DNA TGTGCCAGCAGCCTTAGACAGGGAAGAACTGAAGCTTTCTTT.

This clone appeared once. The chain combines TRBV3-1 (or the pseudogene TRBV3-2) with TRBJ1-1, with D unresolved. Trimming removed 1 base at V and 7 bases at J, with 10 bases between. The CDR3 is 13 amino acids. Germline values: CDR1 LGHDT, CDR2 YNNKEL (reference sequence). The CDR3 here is CASSQGNTGEAFF. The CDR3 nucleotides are TGTGCCAGCAGCCAAGGGAACACGGGTGAAGCTTTCTTT.

The CDR3 DNA reads as TGCAGCGTTGGGATTGGAGTGATCAACACCATATATTTT. This codes for CSVGIGVINTIYF. The chain recombines TRBV29-1 with TRBJ1-3; D is ambiguous. Trimming took off 4 bases at V and 7 bases at J, with 14 bases between the two ends. The CDR3 has 13 residues. The germline V gene encodes CDR1 SQVTM and CDR2 ANQGSEA.

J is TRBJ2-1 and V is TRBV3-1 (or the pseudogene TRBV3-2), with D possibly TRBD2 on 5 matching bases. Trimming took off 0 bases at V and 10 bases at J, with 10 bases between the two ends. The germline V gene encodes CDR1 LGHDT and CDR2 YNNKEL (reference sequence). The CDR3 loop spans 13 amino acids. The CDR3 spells CASSQDGVREQFF. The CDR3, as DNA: TGTGCCAGCAGCCAAGACGGGGTGAGGGAGCAGTTCTTC.

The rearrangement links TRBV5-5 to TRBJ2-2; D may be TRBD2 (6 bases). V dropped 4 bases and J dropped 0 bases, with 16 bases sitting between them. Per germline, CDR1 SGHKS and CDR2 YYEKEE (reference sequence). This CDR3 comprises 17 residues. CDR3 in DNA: TGTGCCAGCAGCCCTCGAGGCACGGGAGCGAACACCGGGGAGCTGTTTTTT. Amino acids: CASSPRGTGANTGELFF.

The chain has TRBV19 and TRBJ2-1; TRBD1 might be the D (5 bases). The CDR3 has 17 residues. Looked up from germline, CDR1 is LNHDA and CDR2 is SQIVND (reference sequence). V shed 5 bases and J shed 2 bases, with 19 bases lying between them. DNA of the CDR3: TGTGCCAGTAGTCCCCCCGGGCAGGGTGGCACCTACAATGAGCAGTTCTTC. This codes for CASSPPGQGGTYNEQFF.

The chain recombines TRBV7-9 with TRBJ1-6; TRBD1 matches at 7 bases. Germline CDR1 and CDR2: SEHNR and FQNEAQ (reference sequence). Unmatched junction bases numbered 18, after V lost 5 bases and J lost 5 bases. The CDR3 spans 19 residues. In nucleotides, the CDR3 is TGTGCCAGCAGCCGGCCCGAGACAGGGACTTCCTGGAATAATTCACCCCTCCACTTT. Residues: CASSRPETGTSWNNSPLHF.